This TCR beta chain stems from a study of CD8+CD57+ T cells in acquired aplastic anemia. Turning to the study itself: Recorded DNA amounts for sorted CD4+ and CD8+ cells had an average of approximately 3 ug. The average read count for CD4+ cells in healthy donors was 10 million to 12 million.

On this clonotype: Its antigen is still unknown.

TCR beta VDJ and CDR3 were profiled, and genomic DNA was the template. Using its own MiXCR run on the reads, TCRdb lists one record per CDR3 protein. The profile shows 150,000 to 200,000 distinct CDR3 sequences, 55% to 70% of them singletons. General study results and limits: Patients and controls turned out to have more than 25 CD8+ CDR3 sequences in common.

Trimming pared 8 bases from V and 9 bases from J, leaving 17 bases between. Germline V gene data show CDR1 as SNHLY and CDR2 as FYNNEI. This CDR3 region has 12 residues. This clonotype originated in a human donor in good health. The source material was sorted CD4+, CD8+, or CD8+CD57+ T cells (not recorded which) from PBMCs. The V and J genes are TRBV2 and TRBJ2-7, with D unresolved. CDR3 nucleotide sequence: TGTGCCAGCTATCGGCCCCTAAAGGGGCAGTACTTC. Its protein product is CASYRPLKGQYF.